This T cell receptor (beta chain) came from a study of shared clonotypes between healthy human individuals. Study-level results: Clonotype sharing among donors was thought likely to change with sequencing depth. Around 5% was the fraction of naive CD4 clonotypes found shared across a few donors.

This clone appeared a single time. Its antigen is undetermined. Genomic DNA of every subset was divided equally among multiple immunoSEQ plates. TCRdb keeps only in-frame clones here, not all; method: immunoSEQ multiplex PCR. In the table there are a few million clones, more than 80% of which are singletons. This CDR3 spans 15 amino acids. Deletions cut 10 bases from V and 9 bases from J, with 28 bases between. Germline V lookup: CDR1 ENHRY, CDR2 SYGVKD. Sample: naive CD4+ T cells sorted from blood. Subset meaning: CD45RA+ positively selected. This clonotype was obtained from a man between 18 and 29 years old in good health. This chain joins TRBV10-3 and TRBJ2-7; tentatively, D is TRBD1 or TRBD2 (6 bases each). The CDR3, as DNA: TGTGCCACGTGGAGGGGGGAGGCCGGTGCTACGGGGCAGTACTTC. Translated: CATWRGEAGATGQYF.